Below, 22 T cell receptor beta chains from the same sample are listed, as sequenced in a study of early T cells in non-severe SARS-CoV-2 infection. TCRdb re-derived calls from the 5' RACE reads in MiXCR, one entry per CDR3 protein. This sample has more than 35,000 distinct CDR3 sequences, with 3% to 4.5% found just once. Sample: whole blood. These receptors originate from an adult who was a healthcare worker with PCR-confirmed SARS-CoV-2 infection or an uninfected control (not recorded which).

This clonotype has a count of ten or more. The chain combines TRBV6-2 or TRBV6-3 with TRBJ2-7; D may be TRBD1 or TRBD2 (6 bases each). Germline CDR1 and CDR2: MNHEY and SVGEGT. The CDR3 has 12 residues. The V end lost 8 bases, the J end lost 7 bases, and 15 bases lay between the germline ends. The CDR3 sequence: CASRSRGGEQYF. The CDR3 DNA follows: TGTGCCAGCCGGTCCCGAGGGGGGGAGCAGTACTTC.

At least ten counts were recorded for this clonotype. The gene calls are TRBV11-1 and TRBJ2-1; 14 bases fit TRBD2. Germline CDR1 and CDR2: SGHAT and FQDESV (reference sequence). There are 17 residues in the CDR3. V trimming: 5 bases; J trimming: 8 bases; junction bases outside the gene matches: 11. The CDR3 bases are TGTGCCAGCAGCCCGGGACTAGCGGGAGCTAAGGGCGATGAGCAGTTCTTC. The encoded protein is CASSPGLAGAKGDEQFF.

The V gene is TRBV5-4, the J gene TRBJ2-7; no definite D call. The V end was cut by 5 bases, the J end by 1 base, with 7 bases between. Germline V CDR1 and CDR2: SGHNT, YYREEE (reference sequence). The CDR3 consists of 12 residues. CDR3 in amino acids: CASRSLSYEQYV. The CDR3 region has the DNA TGTGCCAGCAGGTCGCTATCCTACGAGCAGTACGTC.

This clonotype occurred many times. The chain employs TRBV7-8 and TRBJ2-4; D is undetermined. Looked up from germline, CDR1 is SGHVS and CDR2 is FQNEAQ. V was clipped by 1 base and J by 0 bases, with 7 bases between them. The CDR3 contains 15 residues. CDR3 loop: CASSLDSLAKNIQYF. CDR3 nucleotides: TGTGCCAGCAGCTTAGATAGCCTAGCCAAAAACATTCAGTACTTC. Full variable domain (remainder filled in from reference TRBV7-8 and TRBJ2-4): GAGVSQSPRYKVAKRGQDVALRCDPISGHVSLFWYQQALGQGPEFLTYFQNEAQLDKSGLPSDRFFAERPEGSVSTLKIQRTQQEDSAVYLCASSLDSLAKNIQYFGAGTRLSVL.

This clonotype was recorded at least ten times. V gene TRBV29-1 combines with J gene TRBJ1-2, with D uncertain. This CDR3 contains 13 residues. Germline assignment: CDR1 SQVTM and CDR2 ANQGSEA. Trimming stripped 0 bases from V and 4 bases from J, with 9 bases between. As DNA, the CDR3 is TGCAGCGTTGAAGACAGCCACTTCTATGGCTACACCTTC. Translation: CSVEDSHFYGYTF.

There are many counts of this clonotype. This chain joins TRBV21-1 and TRBJ2-1; the table gives TRBD2 as D, unverified against the DNA. TRBV21-1 is listed as a pseudogene. The CDR3 runs 14 residues. Written as DNA, the CDR3 is TGTGCCAGCAGCAAGGGACTAGGCTACAATGAGCAGTTCTTC. This encodes CASSKGLGYNEQFF.

This clonotype was found many times. This sequence joins TRBV6-5 and TRBJ2-7; D gene uncertain. This CDR3 is 12 amino acids long. CDR1 and CDR2 from the germline V gene are MNHEY and SVGAGI. V dropped 6 bases and J dropped 6 bases, with 12 bases sitting between them. In DNA, the CDR3 is TGTGCCAGCAGAACGGGCTCGAGCGAGCAGTACTTC. This encodes CASRTGSSEQYF.

This clonotype occurred many times. The chain joins TRBV7-2 to TRBJ2-3, with D uncertain. The CDR3 runs 10 residues. Germline lookup yields CDR1 SGHTA and CDR2 FQGNSA. V gave up 2 bases and J gave up 7 bases, with 1 base separating them. CDR3 DNA: TGTGCCAGCAGCTTAAATACGCAGTATTTT. Protein product: CASSLNTQYF.

In its sample, this clonotype was seen many times. The V gene is TRBV6-1, the J gene TRBJ2-7, with D tentatively TRBD1 or TRBD2 (5 bases each). Germline V gene lookup returns CDR1 MNHNS and CDR2 SASEGT. V shed 1 base and J shed 0 bases, with 10 bases lying between them. The CDR3 spans 15 residues. The CDR3 bases are TGTGCCAGCAGTGAAGGGGCAGGGACCTCCTACGAGCAGTACGTC. It specifies CASSEGAGTSYEQYV.

This clonotype has ten or more counts. Here the CDR3 DNA reads TGTGCCAGCAGTTACGGGGACAGCTCCTACGAGCAGTACGTC. The encoded protein is CASSYGDSSYEQYV. The chain couples TRBV6-2 or TRBV6-3 to TRBJ2-7; TRBD1 aligns across 7 bases. Per the germline V gene, CDR1 is MNHEY and CDR2 is SVGEGT. CDR3 length: 14 residues. With V trimmed by 2 bases and J by 0 bases, 1 base remained unmatched.

V usage is TRBV20-1 and J usage is TRBJ1-6; TRBD1 aligns across 8 bases. This CDR3 is built from 13 residues. Germline CDR1 and CDR2: DFQATT and SNEGSKA (reference sequence). Trimming at V came to 3 bases and at J to 9 bases, leaving 4 bases not matched to a gene. This chain's CDR3 is CSARDREFSPLHF. In DNA, the CDR3 is TGCAGTGCTAGGGACAGGGAGTTTTCACCCCTCCACTTT.

The sample holds many counts of this clonotype. The V call is TRBV5-5, the J call TRBJ2-5; unclear D gene. V lost 4 bases to trimming and J lost 9 bases, with 22 bases between them. The CDR3 spans 15 residues. Per germline, CDR1 SGHKS and CDR2 YYEKEE (reference sequence). Written as DNA, the CDR3 is TGTGCCAGCAGCGAAGACCCGGGTCGAACGGGCGCCCAGTACTTC. Amino acid sequence: CASSEDPGRTGAQYF.

On this clonotype: A single base separates this from a much larger clone, so it may be a read error. The chain employs TRBV29-1 and TRBJ1-2; maybe TRBD1 (5 bases). CDR1 is SQVTM and CDR2 is ANQGSEA in the germline V gene. The CDR3 sequence is 13 residues long. Trimming left V 1 base short and J 8 bases short, with 14 bases between. The CDR3 DNA reads as TGCAGCGTTGAAGCGATCAGGGAAGGCGGCTACACCTTC. Its protein product is CSVEAIREGGYTF.

This clonotype was recorded at least ten times. The gene calls are TRBV10-3 and TRBJ2-3, with TRBD2 as a possible D gene (6 bases). The V gene's germline CDR1 is ENHRY and CDR2 SYGVKD. V was pared by 6 bases and J by 3 bases, with 7 bases between. The CDR3 is made up of 12 amino acids. The CDR3 nucleotides are TGTGCCATCAGCAGCGGGACAGATACGCAGTATTTT. This sequence encodes CAISSGTDTQYF.

This clonotype occurred a few times. The chain uses TRBV29-1 and TRBJ2-2, with D possibly TRBD2 on 7 matching bases. The germline CDR1 and CDR2 sequences are SQVTM and ANQGSEA. V shed 3 bases and J shed 5 bases, with 13 bases lying between them. The CDR3 has 14 residues. For the CDR3, the DNA is TGCAGCGTTGAGTCCAGGGGAGGGACCGGGGAGCTGTTTTTT. This encodes CSVESRGGTGELFF.

Only a few counts were recorded for this clonotype. J is TRBJ2-3 and V is TRBV29-1; D is perhaps TRBD1 (5 bases). V dropped 4 bases and J dropped 5 bases, with 7 bases sitting between them. The CDR3 spans 11 residues. Germline V gene sequence: CDR1 SQVTM, CDR2 ANQGSEA. The CDR3 loop is CSVVREDTQYF. CDR3 in DNA: TGCAGCGTTGTCAGGGAAGATACGCAGTATTTT.

The genes are TRBV7-9 and TRBJ1-4; D not certain. The V and J ends lost 5 bases and 2 bases respectively, with 12 bases between them. The germline gives CDR1 SEHNR, CDR2 FQNEAQ (reference sequence). The length of the CDR3 is 15 residues. CDR3 DNA sequence: TGTGCCAGCAGCGAGTCAGTGTCCACTAATGAAAAACTGTTTTTT. Residues: CASSESVSTNEKLFF.

This clonotype was seen at least ten times. CDR3 residues: CASSFGLPGELFF. The CDR3 nucleotides are TGTGCCAGCAGTTTCGGACTACCCGGGGAGCTGTTTTTT. The chain uses TRBV5-6 and TRBJ2-2; tentative D call: TRBD2 (6 bases). V shed 5 bases and J shed 6 bases, with 11 bases lying between them. Germline assignment: CDR1 SGHDT and CDR2 YYEEEE. The CDR3 runs to 13 residues.

This clonotype was counted many times. The chain recombines TRBV12-3 or TRBV12-4 with TRBJ1-6; D gene ambiguous. The CDR3 covers 13 residues. V gave up 7 bases and J gave up 2 bases, with 6 bases separating them. This CDR3 reads CASTGTYNSPLHF. The CDR3 nucleotides are TGTGCCAGCACCGGGACCTATAATTCACCCCTCCACTTT.

The chain uses TRBV28 and TRBJ1-2; the D gene is possibly TRBD1 (5 bases). Germline V gene lookup returns CDR1 MDHEN and CDR2 SYDVKM. Trimming shortened V by 2 bases and J by 6 bases, and 10 bases separated the two germline ends. CDR3 length: 13 residues. CDR3 sequence reads: CASSLPRVHGYTF. In DNA form, the CDR3 reads TGTGCCAGCAGTTTACCCAGGGTGCATGGCTACACCTTC.

The gene calls are TRBV29-1 and TRBJ2-2; weak D call: TRBD1 (5 bases). Trimming cost V 5 bases and J 0 bases, with 7 bases left between them. Germline-derived CDR1 and CDR2 are SQVTM and ANQGSEA. The CDR3 consists of 13 residues. The CDR3 DNA reads as TGCAGCGTTTCCAGGGCGAACACCGGGGAGCTGTTTTTT. Amino acids: CSVSRANTGELFF.

In this sample, this clonotype turned up a few times. The chain carries TRBV7-6 and TRBJ2-7; no firm D call. The CDR3 sequence is 15 residues long. Trimming cost V 1 base and J 2 bases, with 12 bases left between them. From germline, CDR1 is SGHVS and CDR2 FNYEAQ. DNA for the CDR3: TGTGCCAGCAGCTTAGAGGTCGGTACACCCTACGAGCAGTACTTC. Its translation: CASSLEVGTPYEQYF.